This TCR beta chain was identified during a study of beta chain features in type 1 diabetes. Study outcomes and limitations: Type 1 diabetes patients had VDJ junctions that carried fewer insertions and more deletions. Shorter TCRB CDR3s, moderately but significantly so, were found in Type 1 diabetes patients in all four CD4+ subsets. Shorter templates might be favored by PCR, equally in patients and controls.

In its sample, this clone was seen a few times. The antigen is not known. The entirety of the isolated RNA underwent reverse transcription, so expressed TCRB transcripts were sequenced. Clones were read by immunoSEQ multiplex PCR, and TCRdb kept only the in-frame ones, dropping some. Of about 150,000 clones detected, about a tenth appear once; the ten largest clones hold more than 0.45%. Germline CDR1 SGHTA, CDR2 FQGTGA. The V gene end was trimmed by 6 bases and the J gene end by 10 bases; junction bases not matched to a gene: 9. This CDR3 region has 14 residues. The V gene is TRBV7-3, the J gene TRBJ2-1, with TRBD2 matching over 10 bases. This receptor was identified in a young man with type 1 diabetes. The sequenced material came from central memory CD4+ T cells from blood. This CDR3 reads CASSPPGLAFEQFF. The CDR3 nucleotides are TGTGCCAGCAGTCCTCCGGGACTAGCGTTCGAGCAGTTCTTC.